The 5 T cell receptor beta chains given below trace back to one sample, sequenced in a study of shared clonotypes between healthy human individuals. Positively selected for CCR7, the CD45RO-negative cells used as naive CD8 cells excluded terminally differentiated effector memory CD45RA+ cells. The table came from immunoSEQ multiplex PCR; TCRdb's copy has only in-frame clones and leaves some out. This table holds millions of clones, about 93% found once. Sequenced sample: naive CD8+ T cells from PBMCs. The source is a man between 18 and 29 years old in good health. Some clones in this sample may be carry-over from other donors' samples.

The rearrangement uses TRBV9 and TRBJ2-3; perhaps TRBD2 as D (5 bases). The V gene lost 4 bases and the J gene lost 2 bases, with 23 bases spanning the gap. The CDR3 extends over 18 amino acids. Germline-derived CDR1 and CDR2 are SGDLS and YYNGEE. CDR3 coding DNA: TGTGCCAGCAGCTCTCCATCTCGGGGAGTGGCCTTCACAGATACGCAGTATTTT. As protein: CASSSPSRGVAFTDTQYF.

The chain has TRBV10-3 and TRBJ1-2, with D possibly TRBD1 on 6 matching bases. The CDR3 spans 16 residues. Trimming removed 3 bases from V and 5 bases from J, with 19 bases in between. Per germline, CDR1 ENHRY and CDR2 SYGVKD. The CDR3 is CAISDPGRGGGYGYTF. Here the CDR3 DNA reads TGTGCCATCAGTGACCCCGGCAGGGGCGGCGGGTATGGCTACACCTTC.

The CDR3 loop is CASSLGSGRNYEQYF. CDR3 DNA sequence: TGTGCCAGCAGCTTAGGCTCCGGTCGGAACTACGAGCAGTACTTC. This chain uses TRBV7-9 with TRBJ2-7, with D unclear. The V end was cut by 1 base, the J end by 3 bases, with 13 bases between. The germline V gene has CDR1 SEHNR and CDR2 FQNEAQ (reference sequence). The CDR3 contains 15 residues.

The chain has TRBV25-1 and TRBJ2-5, with TRBD1 matching 7 bases. The J segment lost 1 base and the V segment lost 6 bases, leaving 14 bases of the junction unmatched. The CDR3 loop spans 17 amino acids. The germline V gene has CDR1 MGHDK and CDR2 SYGVNS. The CDR3 region has the DNA TGTGCCAGCAGCCGAGAGAGAGACAGGGTGGCCCAAGAGACCCAGTACTTC. It codes for CASSRERDRVAQETQYF.

This clone was seen only once. The chain is built from TRBV5-5 and TRBJ2-7; D is unclear. Between the trimmed V and J ends, which lost 1 base and 5 bases, there was a span of 13 bases. CDR3 length: 14 amino acids. Germline-derived CDR1 and CDR2 are SGHKS and YYEKEE (reference sequence). The CDR3 DNA follows: TGTGCCAGCAGCTTGCTCTACCGGGTCGACGAGCAGTACTTC. Amino acids: CASSLLYRVDEQYF.